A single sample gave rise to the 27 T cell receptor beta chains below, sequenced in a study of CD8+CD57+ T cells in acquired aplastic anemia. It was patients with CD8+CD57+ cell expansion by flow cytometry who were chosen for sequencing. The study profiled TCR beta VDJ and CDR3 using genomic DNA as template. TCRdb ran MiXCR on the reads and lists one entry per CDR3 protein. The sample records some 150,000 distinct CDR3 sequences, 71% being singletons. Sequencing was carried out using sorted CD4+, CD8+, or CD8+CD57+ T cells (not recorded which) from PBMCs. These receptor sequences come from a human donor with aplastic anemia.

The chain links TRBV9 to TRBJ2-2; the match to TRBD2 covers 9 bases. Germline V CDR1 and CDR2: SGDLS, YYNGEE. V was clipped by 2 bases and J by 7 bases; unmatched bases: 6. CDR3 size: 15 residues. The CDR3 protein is CASSVAGGFGGELFF. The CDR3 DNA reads TGTGCCAGCAGCGTTGCGGGAGGGTTTGGCGGGGAGCTGTTTTTT.

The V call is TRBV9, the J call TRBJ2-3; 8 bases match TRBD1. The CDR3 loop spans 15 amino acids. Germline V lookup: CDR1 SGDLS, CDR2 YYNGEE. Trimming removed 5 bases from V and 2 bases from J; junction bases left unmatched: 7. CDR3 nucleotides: TGTGCCAGCAGTGGACAGGGCGCATCCACAGATACGCAGTATTTT. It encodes CASSGQGASTDTQYF.

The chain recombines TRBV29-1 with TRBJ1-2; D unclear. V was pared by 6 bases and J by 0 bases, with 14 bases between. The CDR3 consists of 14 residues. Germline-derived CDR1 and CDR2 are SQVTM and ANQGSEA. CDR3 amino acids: CSVGGDGSNYGYTF. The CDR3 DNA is TGCAGCGTCGGCGGCGACGGCTCTAACTATGGCTACACCTTC.

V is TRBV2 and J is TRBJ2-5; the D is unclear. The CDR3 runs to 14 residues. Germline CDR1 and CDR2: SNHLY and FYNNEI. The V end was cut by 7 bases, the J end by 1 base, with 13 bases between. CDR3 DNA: TGTGCCAGCATCAGGCCTCCCGGCCAAGAGACCCAGTACTTC. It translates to CASIRPPGQETQYF.

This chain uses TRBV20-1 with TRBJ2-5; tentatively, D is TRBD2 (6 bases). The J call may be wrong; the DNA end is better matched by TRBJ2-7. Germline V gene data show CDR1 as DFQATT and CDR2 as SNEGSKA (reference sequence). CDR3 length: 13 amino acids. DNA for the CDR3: TGCAGTGCTAGGAAAACGGGAGCGTACGAGCAGTACTTC. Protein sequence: CSARKTGAYEQYF.

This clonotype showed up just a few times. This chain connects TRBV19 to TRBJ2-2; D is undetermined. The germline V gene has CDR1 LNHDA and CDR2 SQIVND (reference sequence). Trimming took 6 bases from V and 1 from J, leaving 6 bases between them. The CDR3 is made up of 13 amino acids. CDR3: CASSPQNTGELFF. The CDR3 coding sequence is TGTGCCAGTAGCCCCCAGAACACCGGGGAGCTGTTTTTT.

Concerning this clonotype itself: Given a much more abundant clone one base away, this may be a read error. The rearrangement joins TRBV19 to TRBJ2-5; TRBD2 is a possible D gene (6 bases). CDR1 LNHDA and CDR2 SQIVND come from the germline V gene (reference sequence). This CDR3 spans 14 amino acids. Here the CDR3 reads CAGSRGTRQETQYF. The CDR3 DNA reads TGTGCCGGTAGTCGGGGGACCCGCCAAGAGACCCAGTACTTC.

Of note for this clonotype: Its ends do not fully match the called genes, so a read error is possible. As DNA, the CDR3 is TGTGCCAGCAGCTTATCTAACGGGTTTCAGTCCCAGCATTTT. Translation: CASSLSNGFQSQHF. The chain links TRBV7-3 to TRBJ1-5; D remains unclear. The CDR3 is 14 amino acids. Germline CDR1 is SGHTA and CDR2 is FQGTGA.

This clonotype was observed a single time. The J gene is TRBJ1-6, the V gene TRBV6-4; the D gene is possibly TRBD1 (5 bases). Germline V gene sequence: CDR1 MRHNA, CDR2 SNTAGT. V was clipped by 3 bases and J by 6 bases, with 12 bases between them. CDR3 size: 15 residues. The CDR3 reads CASSERGDGNSPLHF. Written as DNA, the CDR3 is TGTGCCAGCAGTGAGCGGGGGGACGGTAATTCACCCCTCCACTTT.

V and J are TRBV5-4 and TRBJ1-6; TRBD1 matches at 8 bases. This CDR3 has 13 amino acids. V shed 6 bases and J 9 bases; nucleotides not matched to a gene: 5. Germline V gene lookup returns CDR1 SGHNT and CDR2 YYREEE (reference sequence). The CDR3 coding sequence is TGTGCCAGCATCCCGACAGGGGCTTCACCCCTCCACTTT. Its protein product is CASIPTGASPLHF.

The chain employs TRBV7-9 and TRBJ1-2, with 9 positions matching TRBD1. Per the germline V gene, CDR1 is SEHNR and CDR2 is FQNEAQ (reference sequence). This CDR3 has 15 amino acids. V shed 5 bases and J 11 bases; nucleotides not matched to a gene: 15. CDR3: CASSVSGTGLTKYTF. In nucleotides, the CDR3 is TGTGCCAGCAGCGTCTCCGGGACAGGGCTGACCAAGTACACCTTC.

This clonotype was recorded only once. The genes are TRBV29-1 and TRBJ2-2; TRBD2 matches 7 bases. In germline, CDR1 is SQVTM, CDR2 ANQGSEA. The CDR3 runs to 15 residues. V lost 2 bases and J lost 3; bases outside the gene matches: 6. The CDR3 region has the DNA TGCAGCGTTGAAATATCGGCGGGGGACACCGGGGAGCTGTTTTTT. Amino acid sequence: CSVEISAGDTGELFF.

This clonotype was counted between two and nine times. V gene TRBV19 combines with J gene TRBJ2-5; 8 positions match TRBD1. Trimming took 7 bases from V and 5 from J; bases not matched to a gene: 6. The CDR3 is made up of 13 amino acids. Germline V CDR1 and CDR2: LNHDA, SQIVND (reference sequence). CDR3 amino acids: CASTPTGEETQYF. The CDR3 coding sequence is TGTGCCAGTACCCCGACAGGGGAGGAGACCCAGTACTTC.

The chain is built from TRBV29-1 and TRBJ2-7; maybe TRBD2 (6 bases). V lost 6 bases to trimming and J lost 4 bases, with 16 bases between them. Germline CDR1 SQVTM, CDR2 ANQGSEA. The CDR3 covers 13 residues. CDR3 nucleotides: TGCAGCGTGATAGTTGCGGGGTGGTACGAGCAGTACTTC. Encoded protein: CSVIVAGWYEQYF.

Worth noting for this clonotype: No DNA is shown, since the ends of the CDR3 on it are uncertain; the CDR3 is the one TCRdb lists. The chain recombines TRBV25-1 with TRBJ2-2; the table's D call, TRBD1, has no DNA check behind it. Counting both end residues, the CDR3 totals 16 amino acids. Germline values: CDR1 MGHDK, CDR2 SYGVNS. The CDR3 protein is CASSEFGTGATGELFF.

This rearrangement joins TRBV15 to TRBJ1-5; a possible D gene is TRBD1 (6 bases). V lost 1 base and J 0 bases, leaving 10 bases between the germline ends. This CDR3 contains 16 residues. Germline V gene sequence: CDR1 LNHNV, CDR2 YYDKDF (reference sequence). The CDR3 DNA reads TGTGCCACCAGCAGAGCAAGACAGGCTAGCAATCAGCCCCAGCATTTT. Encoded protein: CATSRARQASNQPQHF.

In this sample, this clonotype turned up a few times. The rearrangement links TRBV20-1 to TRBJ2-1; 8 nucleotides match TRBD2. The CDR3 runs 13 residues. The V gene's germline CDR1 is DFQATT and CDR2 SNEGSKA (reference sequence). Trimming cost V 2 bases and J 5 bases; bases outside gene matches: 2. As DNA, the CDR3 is TGCAGTGCTAGACCGGGGGGGGACAATGAGCAGTTCTTC. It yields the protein CSARPGGDNEQFF.

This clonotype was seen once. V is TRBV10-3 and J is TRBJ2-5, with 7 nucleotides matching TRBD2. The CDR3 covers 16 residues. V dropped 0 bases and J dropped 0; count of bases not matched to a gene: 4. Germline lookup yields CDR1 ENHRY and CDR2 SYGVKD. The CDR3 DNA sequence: TGTGCCATCAGTGAGTCTTGGGGGGGATACCAAGAGACCCAGTACTTC. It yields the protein CAISESWGGYQETQYF.

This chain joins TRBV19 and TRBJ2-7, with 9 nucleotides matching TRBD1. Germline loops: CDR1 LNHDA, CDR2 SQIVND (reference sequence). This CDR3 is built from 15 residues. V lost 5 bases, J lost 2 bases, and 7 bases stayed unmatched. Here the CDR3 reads CASSAQDRGTYEQYF. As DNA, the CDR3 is TGTGCCAGTAGTGCCCAGGACAGGGGAACCTACGAGCAGTACTTC.

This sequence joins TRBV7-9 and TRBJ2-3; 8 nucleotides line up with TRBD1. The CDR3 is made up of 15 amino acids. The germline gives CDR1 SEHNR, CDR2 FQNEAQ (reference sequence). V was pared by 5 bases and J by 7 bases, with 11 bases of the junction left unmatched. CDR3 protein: CASSIKTGVRNTQYF. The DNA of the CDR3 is TGTGCCAGCAGCATAAAGACAGGGGTTCGGAATACGCAGTATTTT. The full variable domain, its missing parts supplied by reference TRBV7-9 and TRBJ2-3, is DTGVSQNPRHKITKRGQNVTFRCDPISEHNRLYWYRQTLGQGPEFLTYFQNEAQLEKSRLLSDRFSAERPKGSFSTLEIQRTEQGDSAMYLCASSIKTGVRNTQYFGPGTRLTVL.

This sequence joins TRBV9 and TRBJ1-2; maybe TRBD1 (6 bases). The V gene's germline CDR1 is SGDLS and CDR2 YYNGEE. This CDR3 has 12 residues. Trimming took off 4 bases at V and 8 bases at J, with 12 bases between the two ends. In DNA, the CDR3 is TGTGCCAGCAGCCCGACAGGTGGGGGCTACACCTTC. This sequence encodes CASSPTGGGYTF.

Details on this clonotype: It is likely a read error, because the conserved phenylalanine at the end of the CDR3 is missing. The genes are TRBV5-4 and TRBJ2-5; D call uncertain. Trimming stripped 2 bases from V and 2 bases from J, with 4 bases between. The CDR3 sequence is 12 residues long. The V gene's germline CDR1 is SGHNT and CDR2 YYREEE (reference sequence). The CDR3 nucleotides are TGTGCCAGCAGCTTATCGCAAGAGACCCAGTACCTC. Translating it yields CASSLSQETQYL.

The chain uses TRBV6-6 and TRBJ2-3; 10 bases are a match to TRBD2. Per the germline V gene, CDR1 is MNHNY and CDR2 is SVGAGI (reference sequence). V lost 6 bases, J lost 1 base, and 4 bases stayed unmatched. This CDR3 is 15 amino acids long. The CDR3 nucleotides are TGTGCCAGCAGCAGAGGACTAGCGGGCACAGATACGCAGTATTTT. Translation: CASSRGLAGTDTQYF.

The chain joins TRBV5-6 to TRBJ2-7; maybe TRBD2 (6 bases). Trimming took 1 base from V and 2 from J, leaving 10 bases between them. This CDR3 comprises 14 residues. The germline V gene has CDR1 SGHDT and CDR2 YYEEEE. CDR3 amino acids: CASSLWGVAYEQYF. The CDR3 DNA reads TGTGCCAGCAGCTTGTGGGGGGTCGCCTACGAGCAGTACTTC.

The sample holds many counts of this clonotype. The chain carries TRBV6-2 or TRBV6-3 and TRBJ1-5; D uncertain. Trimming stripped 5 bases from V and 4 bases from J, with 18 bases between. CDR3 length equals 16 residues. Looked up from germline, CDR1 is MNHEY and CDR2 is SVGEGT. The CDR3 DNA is TGTGCCAGCAGTATGGGAGGGTTTCGGGTAAATCAGCCCCAGCATTTT. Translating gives CASSMGGFRVNQPQHF.

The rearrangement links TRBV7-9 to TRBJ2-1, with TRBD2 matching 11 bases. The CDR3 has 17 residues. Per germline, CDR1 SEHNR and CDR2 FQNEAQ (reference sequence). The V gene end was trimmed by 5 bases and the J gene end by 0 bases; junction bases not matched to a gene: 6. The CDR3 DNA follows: TGTGCCAGCAGCCCACCTAGCGGGGGGCCCTCCTACAATGAGCAGTTCTTC. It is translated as CASSPPSGGPSYNEQFF. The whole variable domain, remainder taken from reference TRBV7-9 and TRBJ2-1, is DTGVSQNPRHKITKRGQNVTFRCDPISEHNRLYWYRQTLGQGPEFLTYFQNEAQLEKSRLLSDRFSAERPKGSFSTLEIQRTEQGDSAMYLCASSPPSGGPSYNEQFFGPGTRLTVL.

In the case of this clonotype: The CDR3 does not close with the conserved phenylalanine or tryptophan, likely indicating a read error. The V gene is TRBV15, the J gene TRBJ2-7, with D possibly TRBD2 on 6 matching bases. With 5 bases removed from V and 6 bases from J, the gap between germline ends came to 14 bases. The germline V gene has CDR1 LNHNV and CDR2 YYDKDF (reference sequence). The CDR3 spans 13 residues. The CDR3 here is CATSGGFQGEQYL. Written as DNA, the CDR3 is TGTGCCACCAGCGGGGGGTTTCAAGGCGAGCAGTACCTC.